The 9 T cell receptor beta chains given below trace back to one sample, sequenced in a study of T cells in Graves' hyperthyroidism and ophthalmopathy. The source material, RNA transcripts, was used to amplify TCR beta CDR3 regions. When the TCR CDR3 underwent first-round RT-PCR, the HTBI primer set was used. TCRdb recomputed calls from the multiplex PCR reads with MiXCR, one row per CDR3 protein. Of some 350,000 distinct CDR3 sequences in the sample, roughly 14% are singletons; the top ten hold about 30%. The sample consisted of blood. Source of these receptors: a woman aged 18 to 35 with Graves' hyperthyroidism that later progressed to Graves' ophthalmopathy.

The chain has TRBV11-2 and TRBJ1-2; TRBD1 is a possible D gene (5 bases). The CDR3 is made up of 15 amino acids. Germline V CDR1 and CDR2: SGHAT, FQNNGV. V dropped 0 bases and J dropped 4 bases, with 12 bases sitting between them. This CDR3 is CASSLESGPSYGYTF. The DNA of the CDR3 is TGTGCCAGCAGCTTAGAATCAGGGCCCTCCTATGGCTACACCTTC.

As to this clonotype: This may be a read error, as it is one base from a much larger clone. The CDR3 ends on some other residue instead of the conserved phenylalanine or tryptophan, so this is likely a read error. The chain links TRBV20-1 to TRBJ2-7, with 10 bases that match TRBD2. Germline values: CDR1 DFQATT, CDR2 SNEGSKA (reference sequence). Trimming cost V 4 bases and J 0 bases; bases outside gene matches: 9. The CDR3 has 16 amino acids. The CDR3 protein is CSATHLLAGSSYEQYL. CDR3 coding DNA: TGCAGTGCTACCCACCTACTAGCGGGAAGCTCCTACGAGCAGTACCTC.

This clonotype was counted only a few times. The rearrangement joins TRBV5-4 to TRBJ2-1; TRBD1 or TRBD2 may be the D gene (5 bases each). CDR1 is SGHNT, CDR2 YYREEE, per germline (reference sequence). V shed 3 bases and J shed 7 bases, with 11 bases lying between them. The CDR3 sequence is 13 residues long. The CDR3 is CASSWGSVNEQFF. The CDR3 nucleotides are TGTGCCAGCAGCTGGGGGAGCGTGAATGAGCAGTTCTTC.

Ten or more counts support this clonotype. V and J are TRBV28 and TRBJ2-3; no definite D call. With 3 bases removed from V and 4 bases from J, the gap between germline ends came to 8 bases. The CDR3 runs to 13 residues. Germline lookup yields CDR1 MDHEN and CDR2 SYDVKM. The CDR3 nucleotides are TGTGCCAGCAGTTTTAGTTTAGCAGATACGCAGTATTTT. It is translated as CASSFSLADTQYF.

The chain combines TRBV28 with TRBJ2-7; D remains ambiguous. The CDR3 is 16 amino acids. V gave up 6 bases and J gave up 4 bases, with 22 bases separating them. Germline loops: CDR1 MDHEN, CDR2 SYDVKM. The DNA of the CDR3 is TGTGCCAGCAGCTTAGACTTGGGCGGCTTTTCTTACGAGCAGTACTTC. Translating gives CASSLDLGGFSYEQYF.

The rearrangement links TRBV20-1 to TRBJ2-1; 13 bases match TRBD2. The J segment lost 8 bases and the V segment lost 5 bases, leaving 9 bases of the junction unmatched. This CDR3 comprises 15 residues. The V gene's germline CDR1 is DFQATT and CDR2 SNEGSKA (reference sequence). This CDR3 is CSARRTSGSRDEQFF. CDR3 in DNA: TGCAGTGCTCGTCGGACTAGCGGGAGTAGGGATGAGCAGTTCTTC.

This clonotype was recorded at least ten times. The CDR3 reads CSAKKNRGLSPEQYF. As DNA, the CDR3 is TGCAGTGCTAAAAAGAACAGGGGACTTTCCCCCGAGCAGTACTTC. The gene calls are TRBV20-1 and TRBJ2-7; maybe TRBD1 (7 bases). This CDR3 region has 15 residues. Germline CDR1 and CDR2: DFQATT and SNEGSKA (reference sequence). V dropped 4 bases and J dropped 6 bases, with 22 bases sitting between them.

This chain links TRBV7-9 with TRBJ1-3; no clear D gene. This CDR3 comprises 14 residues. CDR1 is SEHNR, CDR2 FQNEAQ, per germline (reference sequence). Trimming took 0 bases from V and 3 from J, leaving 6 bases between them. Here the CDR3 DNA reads TGTGCCAGCAGCTTAGCGCCCAGTGGAAACACCATATATTTT. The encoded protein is CASSLAPSGNTIYF.

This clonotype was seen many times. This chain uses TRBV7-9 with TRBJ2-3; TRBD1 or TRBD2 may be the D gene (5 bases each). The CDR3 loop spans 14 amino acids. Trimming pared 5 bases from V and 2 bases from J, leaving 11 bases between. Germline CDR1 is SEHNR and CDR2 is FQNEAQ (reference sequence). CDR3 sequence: CASSKGRYTDTQYF. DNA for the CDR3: TGTGCCAGCAGCAAGGGACGGTACACAGATACGCAGTATTTT.